These 19 T cell receptor beta chains were sequenced from one sample in a study of shared clonotypes between healthy human individuals (dated by TCRdb to about 2020). Receptors were amplified or captured by the immunoSEQ multiplex PCR assay. In TCRdb, the immuneACCESS table is reduced to in-frame sequences with V and J assigned. These tables do not hold every clone; where another copy was compared, an unresolved V gene accounts for under half, and the others remain unexplained. The sample table holds roughly 2,000,000 clones, of which just over 90% were seen once. The ten top clones hold 1.5% to 2% of the sample. For the CD8 naive samples, CD45RO-negative cells were positively selected for CCR7, yielding a CD45RA+CCR7+ population from which TemRA cells were excluded. Sequenced input: naive CD8+ T cells from PBMCs. In the paper's terms, the cell subset or site label means: CD45RA+CCR7+. The receptors here all came from a man aged 18 to 29 in good health. Some clones in this sample may be carry-over from other donors' samples.

The V gene is TRBV4-2, the J gene TRBJ2-1; 7 bases align to TRBD1. The CDR3 loop spans 15 amino acids. Trimming took 4 bases from V and 3 from J; bases not matched to a gene: 6. CDR1 is LGHNA, CDR2 YNFKEQ, per germline. The CDR3 coding sequence is TGTGCCAGCAGCCCGATTTCAGGGGGCTACAATGAGCAGTTCTTC. Its translation is CASSPISGGYNEQFF.

The gene calls are TRBV18 and TRBJ2-1; D remains unclear. V was pared by 2 bases and J by 4 bases, with 12 bases between. Germline V gene data show CDR1 as KGHSH and CDR2 as LQKENI. This CDR3 is 15 amino acids long. CDR3 in amino acids: CASSPGEPLYNEQFF. CDR3 nucleotide sequence: TGTGCCAGCTCACCAGGAGAACCCCTTTACAATGAGCAGTTCTTC.

The chain links TRBV7-8 to TRBJ2-7; TRBD1 aligns across 8 bases. The CDR3 sequence is 14 residues long. The germline V gene has CDR1 SGHVS and CDR2 FQNEAQ. The V and J ends lost 3 bases and 6 bases, in that order; junction bases with no gene match: 7. Here the CDR3 DNA reads TGTGCCAGCAGCTTTGGCAGGGGGCACGTCGAGCAGTACTTC. As protein: CASSFGRGHVEQYF.

The sample holds one count of this clone. The chain uses TRBV4-1 and TRBJ2-1; 13 bases map to TRBD2. The CDR3 consists of 17 residues. V gave up 0 bases and J gave up 6 bases; unmatched junction bases: 5. Germline V CDR1 and CDR2: MGHRA, YSYEKL. The CDR3 DNA follows: TGCGCCAGCAGCCAAGAGCCAGGGACTAGCGGGATCAATGAGCAGTTCTTC. Translated, it gives CASSQEPGTSGINEQFF.

Regarding this clone: The same CDR3 can be traced to other DNA sequences in this sample. This rearrangement joins TRBV30 to TRBJ1-2; D is ambiguous. Germline-derived CDR1 and CDR2 are GTSNPN and SVGIG (reference sequence). The CDR3 sequence is 13 residues long. Deletions cut 0 bases from V and 1 base from J, with 6 bases between. CDR3 sequence reads: CAWSVLSNYGYTF. DNA of the CDR3: TGTGCCTGGAGTGTACTCAGTAACTATGGCTACACCTTC.

This rearrangement joins TRBV4-1 to TRBJ2-1; D is unresolved. The CDR3 contains 14 residues. Germline lookup yields CDR1 MGHRA and CDR2 YSYEKL. V lost 3 bases and J lost 6, with 12 bases in between. This CDR3 reads CASSHAVSRNEQFF. The CDR3 DNA reads TGCGCCAGCAGCCACGCCGTTAGTCGCAATGAGCAGTTCTTC.

The V and J genes are TRBV5-1 and TRBJ1-2; a possible D gene is TRBD1 (6 bases). The CDR3 length is 15 residues. V shed 0 bases and J shed 3 bases, with 12 bases lying between them. Germline loops: CDR1 SGHRS, CDR2 YFSETQ. CDR3 in DNA: TGCGCCAGCAGCTTGGGCGGGGGCTTGGACTATGGCTACACCTTC. Translated, it gives CASSLGGGLDYGYTF.

V usage is TRBV11-3 and J usage is TRBJ2-5, with D possibly TRBD1 on 5 matching bases. Trimming left V 1 base short and J 5 bases short, with 17 bases between. Germline CDR1 and CDR2: SGHNT and YENEEA. The CDR3 covers 16 residues. CDR3 amino acids: CASSLGARHKGETQYF. Here the CDR3 DNA reads TGTGCCAGCAGCTTAGGCGCGAGACACAAGGGGGAGACCCAGTACTTC. The variable domain in full, with the rest retrieved from reference TRBV11-3 and TRBJ2-5, is EAGVVQSPRYKIIEKKQPVAFWCNPISGHNTLYWYLQNLGQGPELLIRYENEEAVDDSQLPKDRFSAERLKGVDSTLKIQPAELGDSAVYLCASSLGARHKGETQYFGPGTRLLVL.

This clone was seen once. V gene TRBV7-6 combines with J gene TRBJ2-6, with D uncertain. The CDR3 length is 13 residues. Germline CDR1 SGHVS, CDR2 FNYEAQ. The V gene lost 6 bases and the J gene lost 3 bases, with 6 bases spanning the gap. The CDR3 DNA reads TGTGCCAGCAGTTGGATTGGGGCCAACGTCCTGACTTTC. Its protein product is CASSWIGANVLTF.

The gene calls are TRBV11-2 and TRBJ2-1; D is unresolved. Per the germline V gene, CDR1 is SGHAT and CDR2 is FQNNGV. The ends were cut back, 6 bases at V and 3 bases at J, with 18 bases in the middle. This CDR3 has 16 residues. The CDR3 nucleotides are TGTGCCAGCAGAACATTGGGCGGTTTCCTCTACAATGAGCAGTTCTTC. Translated, it gives CASRTLGGFLYNEQFF.

V and J are TRBV5-4 and TRBJ1-6; D not resolved. The CDR3 is 13 residues long. The V gene lost 1 base and the J gene lost 9 bases, with 8 bases spanning the gap. CDR1 and CDR2 (germline): SGHNT, YYREEE (reference sequence). CDR3 amino acids: CASSLSSSSPLHF. As DNA, the CDR3 is TGTGCCAGCAGCTTGAGTTCGAGTTCACCCCTCCACTTT.

The CDR3 DNA sequence: TGTGCCAGCAGCCTCGGGACTAGCGGGTCCAAAAACATTCAGTACTTC. Translation gives CASSLGTSGSKNIQYF. The J gene is TRBJ2-4, the V gene TRBV9; TRBD2 matches 12 bases. In germline, CDR1 is SGDLS, CDR2 YYNGEE. CDR3 size: 16 residues. Germline trimming cut 4 bases from V and 2 bases from J; bases unmatched to any gene: 4.

This clone showed up just once. Other DNA sequences in this sample translate to the same CDR3. The chain links TRBV2 to TRBJ2-5; D not certain. Germline V gives CDR1 SNHLY, CDR2 FYNNEI. Trimming took off 4 bases at V and 2 bases at J, with 5 bases between the two ends. The length of the CDR3 is 12 residues. CDR3 sequence: CASSGQQETQYF. CDR3 DNA sequence: TGTGCCAGCAGTGGCCAACAAGAGACCCAGTACTTC.

The V and J genes are TRBV7-8 and TRBJ2-5; maybe TRBD2 (6 bases). The ends were cut back, 1 base at V and 4 bases at J, with 13 bases in the middle. The CDR3 length is 15 residues. Germline V gene lookup returns CDR1 SGHVS and CDR2 FQNEAQ. This CDR3 is CASSLVAGLLETQYF. The CDR3 DNA sequence: TGTGCCAGCAGCTTAGTGGCGGGACTTTTAGAGACCCAGTACTTC.

The genes are TRBV28 and TRBJ2-2; 9 bases are shared with TRBD2. Trimming removed 4 bases from V and 3 bases from J; junction bases left unmatched: 9. This CDR3 is 17 amino acids long. The germline V gene has CDR1 MDHEN and CDR2 SYDVKM. CDR3 DNA: TGTGCCAGCAGTTCCCCTCCGGGACTAGCCGACACCGGGGAGCTGTTTTTT. Its translation is CASSSPPGLADTGELFF.

The V and J genes are TRBV19 and TRBJ2-7; 11 bases map to TRBD2. The germline V gene has CDR1 LNHDA and CDR2 SQIVND (reference sequence). The CDR3 spans 15 residues. J was trimmed by 6 bases and V by 3 bases; bases with no gene match: 7. The CDR3 DNA sequence: TGTGCCAGTAGTATGGGGCTAGCGGGAGGTAGCGAGCAGTACTTC. Encoded protein: CASSMGLAGGSEQYF.

The V gene is TRBV6-1, the J gene TRBJ2-1; the match to TRBD1 covers 8 bases. This CDR3 contains 14 residues. Germline assignment: CDR1 MNHNS and CDR2 SASEGT. The V gene end was trimmed by 4 bases and the J gene end by 4 bases; junction bases not matched to a gene: 3. The CDR3 here is CASSAGGEYNEQFF. The CDR3 coding sequence is TGTGCCAGCAGTGCAGGGGGCGAGTACAATGAGCAGTTCTTC.

This rearrangement joins TRBV18 to TRBJ2-2; D not resolved. V was trimmed by 3 bases and J by 1 base, leaving 15 bases between them. This CDR3 contains 17 residues. The V gene's germline CDR1 is KGHSH and CDR2 LQKENI. The DNA for the CDR3 is TGTGCCAGCTCACCCCCGGTCGGGCTCCTGAACACCGGGGAGCTGTTTTTT. Translation: CASSPPVGLLNTGELFF.

The V gene is TRBV19, the J gene TRBJ1-5, with D possibly TRBD1 on 5 matching bases. V gave up 4 bases and J gave up 5 bases, with 15 bases separating them. This CDR3 spans 15 amino acids. CDR1 is LNHDA, CDR2 SQIVND, per germline (reference sequence). The CDR3 here is CASSSLGRDDQPQHF. The DNA of the CDR3 is TGTGCCAGTAGTAGTCTTGGCAGGGACGATCAGCCCCAGCATTTT.